Below are 24 T cell receptor beta chains sequenced from a single sample in a study of blood T cell repertoires in COVID-19. Data came from immunoSEQ multiplex PCR; TCRdb stores just in-frame clones and leaves some out. Among about 270,000 clones listed, roughly 86% were seen once. Sequences were obtained from PBMCs or T cells enriched from blood (not recorded which). The source is a woman between 18 and 29 years old who had recovered from COVID-19.

This rearrangement joins TRBV4-2 to TRBJ2-7; TRBD2 matches 13 bases. V was clipped by 4 bases and J by 6 bases; unmatched bases: 18. CDR3 length equals 19 residues. The V gene's germline CDR1 is LGHNA and CDR2 YNFKEQ. CDR3 in amino acids: CASSRRGTSGIWGLGEQYF. As DNA, the CDR3 is TGTGCCAGCAGCCGGAGGGGGACTAGCGGGATTTGGGGTTTGGGCGAGCAGTACTTC.

Only one count was recorded for this clone. This rearrangement joins TRBV24-1 to TRBJ1-5; D may be TRBD1 (6 bases). Germline loops: CDR1 KGHDR, CDR2 SFDVKD. V gave up 8 bases and J gave up 0 bases, with 25 bases separating them. The CDR3 extends over 19 amino acids. CDR3 residues: CATNASDSSHHFSNQPQHF. CDR3 DNA sequence: TGTGCCACCAACGCCTCGGACAGTTCCCACCATTTTAGCAATCAGCCCCAGCATTTT.

This chain connects TRBV6-5 to TRBJ2-7, with 9 bases that match TRBD2. The germline V gene has CDR1 MNHEY and CDR2 SVGAGI. The CDR3 sequence is 16 residues long. With V trimmed by 0 bases and J by 0 bases, 3 bases remained unmatched. CDR3 sequence: CASSYSFSGSSYEQYF. The CDR3 nucleotides are TGTGCCAGCAGTTACTCCTTTAGCGGGAGCTCCTACGAGCAGTACTTC.

This clone was seen a few times. The chain joins TRBV2 to TRBJ2-5, with 14 bases identical to TRBD2. J gave up 2 bases and V 4 bases, and 3 bases lay outside the gene matches. The germline V gene encodes CDR1 SNHLY and CDR2 FYNNEI. CDR3 length: 16 amino acids. For the CDR3, the DNA is TGTGCCAGCAGTGCAGGGACTAGCGGGGGTCAAGAGACCCAGTACTTC. The encoded protein is CASSAGTSGGQETQYF.

V is TRBV28 and J is TRBJ1-6, with 9 bases aligning to TRBD1. This CDR3 region has 15 residues. Germline trimming cut 6 bases from V and 7 bases from J; bases unmatched to any gene: 7. Per germline, CDR1 MDHEN and CDR2 SYDVKM. The CDR3: CASRSPGQGNSPLHF. In DNA form, the CDR3 reads TGTGCCAGCAGGTCACCGGGACAGGGAAATTCACCCCTCCACTTT.

As to this clone: The identical CDR3 is also encoded by other nucleotide sequences in the sample. CDR3 amino acids: CASSSRQGTYEQYF. DNA for the CDR3: TGTGCCAGCAGCTCTCGACAGGGGACCTACGAGCAGTACTTC. The chain is built from TRBV5-4 and TRBJ2-7; 8 bases agree with TRBD1. Per the germline V gene, CDR1 is SGHNT and CDR2 is YYREEE (reference sequence). The ends lost 3 bases at V and 2 bases at J; junction bases unmatched: 4. CDR3 size: 14 residues.

V usage is TRBV6-5 and J usage is TRBJ2-3, with D possibly TRBD2 on 5 matching bases. Germline assignment: CDR1 MNHEY and CDR2 SVGAGI. The CDR3 covers 14 residues. V lost 6 bases to trimming and J lost 3 bases, with 13 bases between them. DNA for the CDR3: TGTGCCAGCAGCCGTGGACTCACGACAGATACGCAGTATTTT. Its protein product is CASSRGLTTDTQYF.

The gene calls are TRBV28 and TRBJ2-7; 10 nucleotides agree with TRBD2. The V segment lost 5 bases and the J segment 0 bases; nucleotides outside the gene matches: 4. The CDR3 is 15 residues long. The germline V gene encodes CDR1 MDHEN and CDR2 SYDVKM. For the CDR3, the DNA is TGTGCCAGCAGTCCATTAGCGGGAGGCTCCTACGAGCAGTACTTC. This encodes CASSPLAGGSYEQYF.

This clone occurred a few times. CDR3 region: CASSLDLRSPLHF. The DNA for the CDR3 is TGTGCCAGCAGCTTAGACCTCCGGTCACCCCTCCACTTT. The V and J genes are TRBV11-3 and TRBJ1-6; D is unclear. Looked up from germline, CDR1 is SGHNT and CDR2 is YENEEA. CDR3 length equals 13 residues. Trimming left V 0 bases short and J 10 bases short, with 7 bases between.

The chain has TRBV11-3 and TRBJ2-7, with 7 bases lining up with TRBD1. Per the germline V gene, CDR1 is SGHNT and CDR2 is YENEEA. This CDR3 region has 16 residues. The junction had 12 bases not matched to a gene; V was cut back by 5 bases and J by 2 bases. The CDR3 loop is CASSGRTGTATYEQYF. DNA of the CDR3: TGTGCCAGCAGCGGCAGAACCGGGACAGCGACCTACGAGCAGTACTTC.

This chain links TRBV4-1 with TRBJ1-1; possibly TRBD1 for D (5 bases). CDR3 size: 15 residues. The germline V gene has CDR1 MGHRA and CDR2 YSYEKL. V was pared by 4 bases and J by 4 bases, with 16 bases between. CDR3 nucleotides: TGCGCCAGCAGCCCGGGGGATTTCCTGGGCACTGAAGCTTTCTTT. The encoded protein is CASSPGDFLGTEAFF.

The chain has TRBV5-8 and TRBJ2-1; 7 bases match TRBD2. Germline CDR1 and CDR2: SGHTS and YDEGEE. This CDR3 has 18 amino acids. Trimming at V came to 4 bases and at J to 4 bases, leaving 17 bases not matched to a gene. This chain's CDR3 is CASSTQYAASGSYNEQFF. The CDR3 DNA sequence: TGTGCCAGCAGCACTCAGTACGCAGCTAGCGGATCATACAATGAGCAGTTCTTC.

Only one count was recorded for this clone. The chain recombines TRBV5-8 with TRBJ2-7, with D possibly TRBD1 on 6 matching bases. The CDR3 is 13 residues long. Trimming left V 2 bases short and J 1 base short, with 7 bases between. Germline V lookup: CDR1 SGHTS, CDR2 YDEGEE. The CDR3 coding sequence is TGTGCCAGCAGCTTCACAGGGTCCTACGAGCAGTACTTC. As protein: CASSFTGSYEQYF.

This chain joins TRBV19 and TRBJ1-5; no clear D gene. CDR3 length equals 15 residues. Trimming shortened V by 5 bases and J by 0 bases, and 11 bases separated the two germline ends. CDR1 LNHDA and CDR2 SQIVND come from the germline V gene (reference sequence). CDR3 residues: CASSPYGNSNQPQHF. In DNA form, the CDR3 reads TGTGCCAGTAGTCCCTACGGTAATAGCAATCAGCCCCAGCATTTT.

The rearrangement joins TRBV4-3 to TRBJ2-1; TRBD1 might be the D (6 bases). CDR3 length equals 16 residues. Germline assignment: CDR1 LGHNA and CDR2 YSLEER. V was clipped by 0 bases and J by 3 bases, with 12 bases between them. The CDR3 coding sequence is TGCGCCAGCAGCCAAGACCTTGCAGGGGACTACAATGAGCAGTTCTTC. This encodes CASSQDLAGDYNEQFF.

Only one count was recorded for this clone. The gene calls are TRBV28 and TRBJ1-4; 9 positions match TRBD1. The CDR3 covers 15 residues. The germline gives CDR1 MDHEN, CDR2 SYDVKM. The V gene end was trimmed by 2 bases and the J gene end by 6 bases; junction bases not matched to a gene: 4. The CDR3 is CASSLAGQGYEKLFF. CDR3 in DNA: TGTGCCAGCAGTTTAGCGGGACAGGGTTATGAAAAACTGTTTTTT.

The V gene is TRBV7-9, the J gene TRBJ2-2; D might be TRBD2 (5 bases). Trimming cost V 5 bases and J 4 bases, with 11 bases left between them. Germline-derived CDR1 and CDR2 are SEHNR and FQNEAQ (reference sequence). This CDR3 spans 14 amino acids. The chain's CDR3 is CASSDGETTGELFF. CDR3 bases: TGTGCCAGCAGCGACGGGGAAACCACCGGGGAGCTGTTTTTT.

The rearrangement links TRBV9 to TRBJ2-2; D remains ambiguous. Germline V gives CDR1 SGDLS, CDR2 YYNGEE. V was clipped by 0 bases and J by 6 bases, with 6 bases between them. The CDR3 has 13 residues. Here the CDR3 reads CASSVGLSGELFF. CDR3 nucleotides: TGTGCCAGCAGCGTAGGACTCTCCGGGGAGCTGTTTTTT.

The V gene is TRBV3-1 (or the pseudogene TRBV3-2), the J gene TRBJ2-7; TRBD2 matches at 8 bases. Per the germline V gene, CDR1 is LGHDT and CDR2 is YNNKEL (reference sequence). Trimming cost V 8 bases and J 0 bases; bases outside gene matches: 9. This CDR3 region has 15 residues. The DNA of the CDR3 is TGTGCCAGCTCTCCTAGCGGGTTGCGCTCCTACGAGCAGTACTTC. Translating it yields CASSPSGLRSYEQYF.

The chain joins TRBV18 to TRBJ2-2; D is unclear. Trimming cost V 6 bases and J 6 bases, with 8 bases left between them. This CDR3 is built from 12 residues. Germline V CDR1 and CDR2: KGHSH, LQKENI. Written as DNA, the CDR3 is TGTGCCAGCTCGGAGAGATCCGGGGAGCTGTTTTTT. Its protein product is CASSERSGELFF.

The genes are TRBV2 and TRBJ1-2; 11 nucleotides align to TRBD1. V lost 5 bases, J lost 6 bases, and 14 bases stayed unmatched. Germline lookup yields CDR1 SNHLY and CDR2 FYNNEI. CDR3 length equals 17 residues. The CDR3 loop reads CASSLTGTGGVRDGYTF. DNA for the CDR3: TGTGCCAGCAGTCTGACCGGGACAGGGGGGGTGCGTGATGGCTACACCTTC.

The chain joins TRBV4-1 to TRBJ2-3; possibly TRBD1 for D (5 bases). The CDR3 is made up of 15 amino acids. Trimming stripped 0 bases from V and 3 bases from J, with 10 bases between. Germline V gene lookup returns CDR1 MGHRA and CDR2 YSYEKL. CDR3 in amino acids: CASSQDQGSTDTQYF. The CDR3 DNA is TGCGCCAGCAGCCAAGATCAGGGTTCAACAGATACGCAGTATTTT.

The rearrangement uses TRBV4-1 and TRBJ2-3; unclear D gene. The CDR3 sequence is 13 residues long. V was cut by 0 bases and J by 5 bases, with 6 bases left in between. Germline assignment: CDR1 MGHRA and CDR2 YSYEKL. CDR3 amino acids: CASSQELLDTQYF. As DNA, the CDR3 is TGCGCCAGCAGCCAAGAACTCCTAGATACGCAGTATTTT.

V usage is TRBV2 and J usage is TRBJ1-1; D unclear. Germline CDR1 and CDR2: SNHLY and FYNNEI. The V end was cut by 8 bases, the J end by 9 bases, with 22 bases between. The CDR3 is 14 amino acids. Here the CDR3 reads CASQMTAGDVKAFF. CDR3 bases: TGTGCCAGCCAAATGACGGCAGGCGACGTTAAAGCTTTCTTT.